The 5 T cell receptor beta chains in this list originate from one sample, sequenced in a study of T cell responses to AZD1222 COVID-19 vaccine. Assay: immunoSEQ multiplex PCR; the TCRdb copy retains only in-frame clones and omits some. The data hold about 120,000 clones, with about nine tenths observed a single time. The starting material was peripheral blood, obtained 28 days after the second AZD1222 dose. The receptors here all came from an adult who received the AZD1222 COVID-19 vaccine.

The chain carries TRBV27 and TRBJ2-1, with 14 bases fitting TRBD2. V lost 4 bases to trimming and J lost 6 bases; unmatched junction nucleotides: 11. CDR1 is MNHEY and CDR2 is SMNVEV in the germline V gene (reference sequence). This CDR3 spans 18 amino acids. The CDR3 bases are TGTGCCAGCAGTTCGATGACTAGCGGGAGGGCCGGTTCCAATGAGCAGTTCTTC. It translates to CASSSMTSGRAGSNEQFF.

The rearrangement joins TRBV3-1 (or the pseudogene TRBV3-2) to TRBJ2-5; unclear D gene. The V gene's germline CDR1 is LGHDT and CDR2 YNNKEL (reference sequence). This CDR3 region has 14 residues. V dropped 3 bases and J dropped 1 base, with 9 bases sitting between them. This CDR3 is CASSQDAFQETQYF. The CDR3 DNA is TGTGCCAGCAGCCAGGACGCCTTCCAAGAGACCCAGTACTTC.

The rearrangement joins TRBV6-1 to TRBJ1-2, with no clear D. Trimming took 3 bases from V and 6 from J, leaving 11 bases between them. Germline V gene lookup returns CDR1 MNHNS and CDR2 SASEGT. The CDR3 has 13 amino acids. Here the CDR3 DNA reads TGTGCCAGCAGTGATTCAGGCTTCGATGGCTACACCTTC. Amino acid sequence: CASSDSGFDGYTF.

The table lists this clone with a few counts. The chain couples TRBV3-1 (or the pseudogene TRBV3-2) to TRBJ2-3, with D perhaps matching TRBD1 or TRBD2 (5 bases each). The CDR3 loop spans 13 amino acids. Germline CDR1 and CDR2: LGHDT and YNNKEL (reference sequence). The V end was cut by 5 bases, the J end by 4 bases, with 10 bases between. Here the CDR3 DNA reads TGTGCCAGCAGCTCCGGGGACGCAGATACGCAGTATTTT. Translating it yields CASSSGDADTQYF.

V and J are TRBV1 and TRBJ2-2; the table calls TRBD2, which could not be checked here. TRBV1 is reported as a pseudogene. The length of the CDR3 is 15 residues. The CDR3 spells CTSSPRGGNTGELFF. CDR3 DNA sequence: TGCACCAGCAGCCCTCGGGGGGGGAACACCGGGGAGCTGTTTTTT.